The entry below describes one T cell receptor (beta chain). Antigen: not known. For the second PCR, which ran for about 6 to 11 cycles, a sample-barcoded 5' primer and a J-beta primer mix were used. TCRdb re-called the 5' RACE reads with MiXCR, one entry per CDR3 protein. The data show about 1.4 million distinct CDR3 sequences, with around 59% seen just once and more than 6% held by the top ten. Looked up from germline, CDR1 is LNHNV and CDR2 is YYDKDF (reference sequence). The CDR3 is made up of 13 amino acids. The sample belongs to a study of blood T cells in healthy people across ages. Regarding the study as a whole: Estimated diversity across one million T cells was deemed an underestimate.

The chain links TRBV15 to TRBJ2-5; tentatively, D is TRBD2 (7 bases). Sequenced material: blood. This sequence originates from a man aged 18 to 30 in good health. CDR3 nucleotides: TGTTCGACCGGGGGCGGGGGTGAGGAGACCCAGTACTTC. Its protein is CSTGGGGEETQYF.